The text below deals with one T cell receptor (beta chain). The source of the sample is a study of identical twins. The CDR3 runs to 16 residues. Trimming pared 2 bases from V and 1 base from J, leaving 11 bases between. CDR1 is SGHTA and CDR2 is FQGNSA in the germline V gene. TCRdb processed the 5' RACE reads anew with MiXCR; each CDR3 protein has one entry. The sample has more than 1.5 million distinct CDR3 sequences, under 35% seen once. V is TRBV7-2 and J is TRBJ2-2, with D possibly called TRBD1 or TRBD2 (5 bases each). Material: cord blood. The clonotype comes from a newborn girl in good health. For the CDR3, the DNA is TGTGCCAGCAGCTTAATGGGTGGGGGGAACACCGGGGAGCTGTTTTTT. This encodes CASSLMGGGNTGELFF.